This TCR beta chain originates from a study of blood T cell repertoires in COVID-19 (dated by TCRdb to the early 2020s). About the full investigation: Collaborator samples came from the United States, Italy and Spain and covered acute and convalescent phases of COVID-19. The material from the prospective study consisted of cDNA or gDNA derived from T cells, B-cell-depleted T cells, or PBMCs. The repertoires were released in a freely available public database meant as a resource for research on the immune response to SARS-CoV-2. HLA class I and class II types, where available, came from metadata supplied by the sample provider rather than from assay-based typing. The samples were drawn from two sources: the first 160 participants of the ongoing ImmuneRACE study, and 1,000 to 1,500 subjects contributed by 6 global collaborators. Subjects who had been exposed to COVID-19, were actively infected with it, or had recovered from it provided the deeply sampled blood TCRbeta repertoires that made up the dataset. Nearly every sample came with metadata listing a de-identified subject ID, COVID-19 status, age in years and sex.

The immunoSEQ Assay, a bias-controlled multiplex PCR, was used to amplify TCRbeta CDR3 regions from genomic DNA. Per the authors' processing: Nucleated cell counts per sample were estimated from amplification of reference gene primers within the assay. To quantify the absolute abundance of each unique TCRbeta CDR3 rearrangement, sequence reads were collapsed and filtered. For each sample, productive Simpson clonality was calculated as the square root of Simpson's diversity index across productive rearrangements. TCRdb provides this immuneACCESS table in a form limited to in-frame rearrangements. Some clones are lacking; in checked studies, under half of them reflect an unresolved V gene, and why the rest are absent is not known. That table is the source of V, J and clone size, and D and trimming were worked out from the DNA. This sample gives 200,000 to 300,000 clones in total; 83% of them show up just once. The top ten constitute about 3.9% of the sample.

In the prospective study, participants were about 18 to 95 years old, resided in 25 or so geographic areas of the United States, and were enrolled through a virtual design. In the prospective study, cohorts were assigned on the basis of participant-reported clinical history obtained from a screening survey and a study questionnaire. Exposed participants were defined as having been in contact with someone with a PCR-confirmed or clinician-diagnosed COVID-19 case within 2 weeks of study entry. In the prospective study, mobile phlebotomists collected whole blood, serum and a nasopharyngeal or oropharyngeal swab from each participant. Additional blood draws and questionnaires over an approximately two-month period could optionally be provided by prospective study participants. Before DNA extraction, blood samples from the prospective study were shipped at room temperature or frozen. On this clone: No cognate antigen has been identified for it. Per-base qualities were not stored, and no clone one base away is much larger.

Beyond this particular receptor, the publication reports: How much clinical and demographic metadata was included differed by source and by participant, and the metadata was provided uncurated.

The CDR3 contains 17 residues, cysteine and phenylalanine counted. Here the CDR3 DNA is all that survives: 51 bases in frame from base 1. In the germline V gene, CDR1 corresponds to SGDLS and CDR2 to YYNGEE. Clipping removes 0 bases from V and 3 bases from J, with 12 as the unmatched junction base count. The material sequenced was PBMCs or T cells enriched from blood (not recorded which). The sequence derives from a woman aged 40 to 49 who had been exposed to COVID-19. The chain is made from TRBV9 and TRBJ2-7; TRBD1 lines up with 7 middle nucleotides. For the CDR3, the sequence is CASSVDVGDRGHYEQYF. The nucleotide sequence reads as follows: TGTGCCAGCAGCGTAGACGTGGGGGACAGAGGGCACTACGAGCAGTACTTC. The CDR3 plus the reference TRBV9 and TRBJ2-7 genes for the other parts give the full variable domain: DSGVTQTPKHLITATGQRVTLRCSPRSGDLSVYWYQQSLDQGLQFLIQYYNGEERAKGNILERFSAQQFPDLHSELNLSSLELGDSALYFCASSVDVGDRGHYEQYFGPGTRLTVT.